This paragraph reports one TCR beta chain. The ends were cut back, 3 bases at V and 6 bases at J, with 4 bases in the middle. This CDR3 spans 10 amino acids. Germline CDR1 GTSNPN, CDR2 SVGIG (reference sequence). This sample stems from a study of sequential checkpoint blockade in melanoma. Study-wide context: Patients were randomized 1:1 to nivolumab-then-ipilimumab or ipilimumab-then-nivolumab first-line. Both treatment sequences were followed by maintenance nivolumab.

The treatment is: randomized to nivolumab then ipilimumab (arm A) or the reverse (arm B). None of the patients previously received DNA-damaging chemotherapy. Some clones are missing from TCRdb's copy, which holds only in-frame ones; the method was immunoSEQ multiplex PCR. The repertoire holds some 19,000 clones, 65% to 85% seen once, with less than 40% in the top ten. This receptor was taken from a human donor with melanoma. The rearrangement links TRBV30 to TRBJ2-3; no clear D gene. The sequenced sample was CD8+ T cells sorted from blood (inferred from file names), obtained from a patient given nivolumab and ipilimumab in sequence. The chain's CDR3 is CAWRLDTQYF. In DNA, the CDR3 is TGTGCCTGGAGACTGGATACGCAGTATTTT.